This T cell receptor beta chain was recovered during a study of human T cells and chemical hapten exposure. This clonotype was counted ten times or more. TCRdb fed the RACE reads into MiXCR, producing one record per CDR3 protein. The data contain some 90,000 distinct CDR3 sequences, approximately 10% of them singletons. V was shortened by 1 base and J by 5 bases, with 4 bases between the two germline ends. Germline V lookup: CDR1 SGHKS, CDR2 YYEKEE (reference sequence). There are 12 residues in the CDR3. Time point: patch test 2, 6 weeks after DPC sensitization. Treatment: therapeutic diphenylcyclopropenone sensitization with weekly scalp DPC.

V and J are TRBV5-5 and TRBJ2-1; the D is unclear. The source material was whole blood, sampled in connection with sensitization to the hapten diphenylcyclopropenone (DPC). The TCR originated in a woman in her 40s with alopecia areata. Some clones in this sample may be carry-over from other donors' samples. CDR3 protein: CASSLSHNEQFF. CDR3 in DNA: TGTGCCAGCAGCTTGAGTCACAATGAGCAGTTCTTC.